The 5 T cell receptor beta chains in this list originate from one sample, sequenced in a study of control samples from healthy donors and cancer patients. The method was immunoSEQ multiplex PCR; TCRdb's version includes in-frame clones alone and lacks a portion of them. The top ten hold approximately 2.7% of the sample, which has about 130,000 clones, 90% seen once. The sequencing input was blood. The origin of the receptors is a man between 18 and 35 years old in good health.

This chain joins TRBV27 and TRBJ2-1, with a tentative D call TRBD2 (6 bases). Germline V gives CDR1 MNHEY, CDR2 SMNVEV (reference sequence). V lost 2 bases and J 5 bases, leaving 16 bases between the germline ends. This CDR3 has 16 residues. In DNA, the CDR3 is TGTGCCAGCAGTTTAGGAGTAGGCGGGACGAACAATGAGCAGTTCTTC. It specifies CASSLGVGGTNNEQFF.

The CDR3 reads CASSVSTSGAAETQYF. For the CDR3, the DNA is TGTGCCAGCAGTGTGTCGACTAGCGGGGCGGCAGAGACCCAGTACTTC. The chain links TRBV28 to TRBJ2-5; 11 nucleotides align to TRBD2. Germline V lookup: CDR1 MDHEN, CDR2 SYDVKM. The CDR3 contains 16 residues. Trimming removed 5 bases from V and 4 bases from J; junction bases left unmatched: 9.

The chain recombines TRBV6-1 with TRBJ1-5; TRBD1 matches 11 bases. V lost 1 base to trimming and J lost 6 bases; unmatched junction nucleotides: 2. The CDR3 is made up of 15 amino acids. Germline loops: CDR1 MNHNS, CDR2 SASEGT. The CDR3 nucleotides read TGTGCCAGCAGTGAAGGGGACAGGGGGAGTCAGCCCCAGCATTTT. Translating it yields CASSEGDRGSQPQHF.

This chain uses TRBV7-9 with TRBJ2-1; 8 bases are shared with TRBD2. V lost 7 bases to trimming and J lost 7 bases; unmatched junction nucleotides: 15. Germline V gene sequence: CDR1 SEHNR, CDR2 FQNEAQ (reference sequence). The CDR3 covers 16 residues. CDR3 residues: CASTGSGGKSWNEQFF. DNA for the CDR3: TGTGCCAGCACCGGGAGCGGGGGCAAAAGTTGGAATGAGCAGTTCTTC.

V and J are TRBV28 and TRBJ2-7; tentatively, D is TRBD2 (5 bases). The V gene's germline CDR1 is MDHEN and CDR2 SYDVKM. V was pared by 10 bases and J by 7 bases, with 20 bases between. The CDR3 has 13 amino acids. In nucleotides, the CDR3 is TGTGCCACCGCGGGTCCCAAGTTGGGGGAGCAGTACTTC. Translated: CATAGPKLGEQYF.